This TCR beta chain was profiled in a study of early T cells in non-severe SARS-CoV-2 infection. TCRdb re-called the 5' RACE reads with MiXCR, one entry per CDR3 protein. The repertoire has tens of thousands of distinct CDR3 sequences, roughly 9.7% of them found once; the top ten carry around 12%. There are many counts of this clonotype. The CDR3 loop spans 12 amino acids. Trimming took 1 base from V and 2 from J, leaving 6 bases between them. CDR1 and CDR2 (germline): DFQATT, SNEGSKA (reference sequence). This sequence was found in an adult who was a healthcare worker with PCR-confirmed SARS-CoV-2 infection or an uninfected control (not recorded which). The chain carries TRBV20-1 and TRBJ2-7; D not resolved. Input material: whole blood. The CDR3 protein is CSARVGPYEQYF. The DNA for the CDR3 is TGCAGTGCTAGAGTTGGCCCCTACGAGCAGTACTTC.